There are a few counts of the clone carrying this T cell receptor beta chain. Only in-frame clones appear in the TCRdb table, and some are missing; sequencing was by immunoSEQ multiplex PCR. The sample lists roughly 61,000 clones; 90% were seen once. The sample originates from a study of T cell changes during pregnancy in multiple sclerosis. Germline CDR1 is MNHEY and CDR2 is SMNVEV (reference sequence). The trim removed 1 base at V and 1 base at J, leaving 6 bases unmatched. The CDR3 is 18 amino acids. This receptor was obtained from a female donor in good health, enrolled as a control in a pregnancy study. This chain joins TRBV27 and TRBJ2-6, with 8 bases aligning to TRBD2. The sequences come from peripheral blood, collected in the first trimester of pregnancy. This CDR3 reads CASSLWRGAGSGANVLTF. In DNA form, the CDR3 reads TGTGCCAGCAGTTTATGGCGGGGGGCGGGGTCTGGGGCCAACGTCCTGACTTTC.